This TCR beta chain came from a study of response to subunit inactivated influenza vaccine. One entry per CDR3 protein results from TCRdb running MiXCR on the RT-PCR reads. The sample yields around 470,000 distinct CDR3 sequences, 6% to 9% seen once. Details on this clonotype: The junction differs from germline at one of its ends, possibly a read error.

Source: PBMCs from blood, taken less than 30 months after vaccination. The receptor comes from a man aged 50-75 years who received an inactivated influenza vaccine.

The CDR3 reads CSVEVLGRKNGYTF. The CDR3 DNA reads TGCAGCGTGGAAGTACTGGGACGGAAAAATGGCTACACCTTC. The chain is built from TRBV29-1 and TRBJ1-2; a weak D match, TRBD1 (5 bases). CDR1 SQVTM and CDR2 ANQGSEA come from the germline V gene. The CDR3 runs to 14 residues.